This T cell receptor (beta chain) is from a study of blood T cell repertoires in COVID-19. Sequencing was performed with immunoSEQ multiplex PCR; in TCRdb, only in-frame clones are kept and a portion is missing. The table has about 430,000 clones, 80% to 90% seen once. The CDR3 runs to 12 residues. Germline CDR1 LGHDT, CDR2 YNNKEL (reference sequence). With 8 bases removed from V and 10 bases from J, the gap between germline ends came to 15 bases. Source material: peripheral blood. This sequence originates from a man aged 18 to 30 with COVID-19, enrolled during active disease. J is TRBJ2-1 and V is TRBV3-1 (or the pseudogene TRBV3-2), with D maybe TRBD1 (5 bases). In DNA, the CDR3 is TGTGCCAGCCAAGACAGTCTAGGCGAGCAGTTCTTC. As protein: CASQDSLGEQFF.